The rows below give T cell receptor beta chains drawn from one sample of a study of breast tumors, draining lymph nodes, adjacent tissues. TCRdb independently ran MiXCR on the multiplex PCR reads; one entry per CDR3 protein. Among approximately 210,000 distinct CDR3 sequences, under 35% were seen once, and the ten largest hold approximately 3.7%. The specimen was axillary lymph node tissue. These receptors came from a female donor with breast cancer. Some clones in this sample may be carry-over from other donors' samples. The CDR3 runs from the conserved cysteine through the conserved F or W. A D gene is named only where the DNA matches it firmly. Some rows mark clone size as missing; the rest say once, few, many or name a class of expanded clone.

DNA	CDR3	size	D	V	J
TGTGCCACCAGTGATTTGAATAGACTAGCGGGAGTCAATGAGCAGTTCTTC	CATSDLNRLAGVNEQFF	many	TRBD2	TRBV24-1	TRBJ2-1
TGTGCCAGCAGCTTAGCGGGAGGGTTTACTCCCCTCCACTTT	CASSLAGGFTPLHF	-	-	TRBV7-9	TRBJ1-6
TGTGCCAGCAGCTTCCTAGCGGGACTGAACACCGGGGAGCTGTTTTTT	CASSFLAGLNTGELFF	many	TRBD2	TRBV7-8	TRBJ2-2
TGCAGTGCTCCAGATGGGGCCAACGTCCTGACTTTC	CSAPDGANVLTF	once	-	TRBV20-1	TRBJ2-6
TGTGCCAGCAGCTTAGTGGGCTATGGCTACACCTTC	CASSLVGYGYTF	many	-	TRBV7-9	TRBJ1-2
TGCGCCAGCAGTGAGTTATGGGGTGGCTACACCTTC	CASSELWGGYTF	many	-	TRBV10-2	TRBJ1-2
TGTGCCAGCAGCGTAGAAGGGGTCGCGGAGAATGGCTACACCTTC	CASSVEGVAENGYTF	-	-	TRBV9	TRBJ1-2
TGTGCCAGCAGCCGTATCGGACAGGGTTTAGCCGAGCAGTACTTC	CASSRIGQGLAEQYF	many	TRBD1	TRBV14	TRBJ2-7
TGTGCCAGCAGCTTAGTAGGGACTAGCGCCCACGAGCAGTACTTC	CASSLVGTSAHEQYF	many	TRBD2	TRBV7-2	TRBJ2-7
TGTGCCAGCAGCCAAGATGGACTAGCGGTTAATCAAGACGAGCAGTACTTC	CASSQDGLAVNQDEQYF	few	TRBD2	TRBV3-1	TRBJ2-7
TGTGCCAGTAGTATCGGGGCGGGAGGAAGCACAGATACGCAGTATTTT	CASSIGAGGSTDTQYF	many	TRBD2	TRBV19	TRBJ2-3
TGTGCCAGCAGTGCTAGCTTGCTAGCGGGAGTTAGTGAGCAGTTCTTC	CASSASLLAGVSEQFF	-	TRBD2	TRBV25-1	TRBJ2-1
TGTGCCAGCAAGATGGGGGCGAACACAGATACGCAGTATTTT	CASKMGANTDTQYF	many	-	TRBV6-1	TRBJ2-3
TGTGCCAGCAGCTTCGGGACAGGGGTCGAAGTGAACACCGGGGAGCTGTTTTTT	CASSFGTGVEVNTGELFF	once	TRBD1	TRBV9	TRBJ2-2
TGTGCCACCAGCAGAGGACTAGCGGGAGAGGACTACGAGCAGTACTTC	CATSRGLAGEDYEQYF	-	TRBD2	TRBV15	TRBJ2-7
TGTGCCAGCAGTCTGGGAGGCGGGGACGAGCAGTACTTC	CASSLGGGDEQYF	-	-	TRBV6-5	TRBJ2-7
TGCAGTGCTAGTTTGCCGGGGGCGATTAATGAAAAACTGTTTTTT	CSASLPGAINEKLFF	-	-	TRBV20-1	TRBJ1-4
TGTGCCAGCAGCCCAGGGATCTACGCGCAGTACTTC	CASSPGIYAQYF	once	-	TRBV11-2	TRBJ2-7
TGTGCCAGCGGGCGGAGAAGCACGGATACGCAGTATTTT	CASGRRSTDTQYF	-	-	TRBV11-2	TRBJ2-3
TGTGCCTGGTCGGTCCTCGGGGGGGGCTACGAGCAGTACTTC	CAWSVLGGGYEQYF	-	TRBD2	TRBV30	TRBJ2-7
TGTGCCAGCAGTTCACTAGCGGGAGGCCGAAATGAGCAGTATTTT	CASSSLAGGRNEQYF	-	TRBD2	TRBV12-3/TRBV12-4	TRBJ2-3
TGTGCCACCGGACAGAACAATCAGCCCCAGCATTTT	CATGQNNQPQHF	many	-	TRBV10-3	TRBJ1-5
TGTGCCAGCAGCCCGAGGAGCAACACCGGGGAGCTGTTTTTT	CASSPRSNTGELFF	many	-	TRBV12-3/TRBV12-4	TRBJ2-2
TGTGCCAGCAGTGCTAAAGCGCTAGCGGCCAACGCAGATACGCAGTATTTT	CASSAKALAANADTQYF	-	TRBD2	TRBV2	TRBJ2-3